The 31 T cell receptor beta chains presented below share a single source sample, sequenced in a study of T cells after yellow fever vaccination. MiXCR was run by TCRdb on the 5' RACE reads, yielding one entry per CDR3 protein. Among 300,000 to 350,000 distinct CDR3 sequences listed, over 3.5% were seen once. The specimen comprised PBMCs, sampled 15 days after the yellow fever booster vaccination. These receptors were collected from a man between 18 and 29 years old who received the YFV17D yellow fever vaccine.

This clonotype was counted only a few times. V gene TRBV24-1 combines with J gene TRBJ2-2; 10 bases map to TRBD1. The CDR3 sequence is 14 residues long. Germline V gives CDR1 KGHDR, CDR2 SFDVKD. The V segment lost 4 bases and the J segment 6 bases; nucleotides outside the gene matches: 1. In nucleotides, the CDR3 is TGTGCCACCAGTGAGGGACAGGGGTCCGGGGAGCTGTTTTTT. Its translation is CATSEGQGSGELFF.

The chain's CDR3 is CASSLLGLYRSGTQYF. CDR3 sequence (DNA): TGTGCCAGCAGCTTACTTGGCCTCTACCGCAGTGGTACGCAGTATTTT. The chain employs TRBV11-2 and TRBJ2-3; D call uncertain. The length of the CDR3 is 16 residues. V dropped 2 bases and J dropped 8 bases, with 20 bases sitting between them. Germline CDR1 is SGHAT and CDR2 is FQNNGV.

A few counts support this clonotype. V and J are TRBV7-2 and TRBJ1-5, with unresolved D. CDR1 and CDR2 from the germline V gene are SGHTA and FQGNSA. V lost 3 bases to trimming and J lost 6 bases, with 6 bases between them. The CDR3 is 12 amino acids. The CDR3 spells CASSFTVQPQHF. The CDR3 nucleotides read TGTGCCAGCAGCTTTACGGTTCAGCCCCAGCATTTT.

Ten or more counts support this clonotype. The rearrangement uses TRBV6-6 and TRBJ2-7; a weak D match, TRBD1 (6 bases). The CDR3 sequence is 14 residues long. V lost 2 bases and J lost 7, with 15 bases in between. Germline values: CDR1 MNHNY, CDR2 SVGAGI (reference sequence). The CDR3 DNA reads TGTGCCAGCAGTTACCTGCAGGGGATCGGGGAGCAGTACTTC. Residues: CASSYLQGIGEQYF.

This clonotype was seen a few times. V usage is TRBV5-1 and J usage is TRBJ2-5; no reliable D call. The CDR3 spans 13 residues. V lost 0 bases to trimming and J lost 4 bases, with 7 bases between them. Looked up from germline, CDR1 is SGHRS and CDR2 is YFSETQ. CDR3 loop: CASSLGTPETQYF. As DNA, the CDR3 is TGCGCCAGCAGCTTGGGGACGCCAGAGACCCAGTACTTC.

This chain links TRBV18 with TRBJ1-2, with D tentatively TRBD1 (5 bases). Germline CDR1 KGHSH, CDR2 LQKENI. V was pared by 3 bases and J by 4 bases, with 18 bases between. The length of the CDR3 is 16 residues. In DNA, the CDR3 is TGTGCCAGCTCACCCCTACAAGGGGAGCTAGGCTATGGCTACACCTTC. It is translated as CASSPLQGELGYGYTF. Drawing the rest from reference TRBV18 and TRBJ1-2, the complete variable domain is NAGVMQNPRHLVRRRGQEARLRCSPMKGHSHVYWYRQLPEEGLKFMVYLQKENIIDESGMPKERFSAEFPKEGPSILRIQQVVRGDSAAYFCASSPLQGELGYGYTFGSGTRLTVV.

This clonotype occurred many times. V and J are TRBV4-3 and TRBJ2-7; TRBD2 matches 7 bases. The V gene's germline CDR1 is LGHNA and CDR2 YSLEER. This CDR3 is built from 14 residues. The trim removed 2 bases at V and 0 bases at J, leaving 1 base unmatched. In nucleotides, the CDR3 is TGCGCCAGCAGCCAAAGCGGGGTCTCCTACGAGCAGTACTTC. As protein: CASSQSGVSYEQYF.

This clonotype has more than one count but fewer than ten. J is TRBJ2-3 and V is TRBV20-1; D call uncertain. The CDR3 has 16 amino acids. V was pared by 3 bases and J by 2 bases, with 18 bases between. CDR1 is DFQATT, CDR2 SNEGSKA, per germline (reference sequence). Written as DNA, the CDR3 is TGCAGTGCTAGCCCTCGGGCCCAGACATACACAGATACGCAGTATTTT. It codes for CSASPRAQTYTDTQYF.

This chain links TRBV7-2 with TRBJ1-5; no definite D call. The CDR3 is 15 amino acids. The ends were cut back, 1 base at V and 5 bases at J, with 12 bases in the middle. Germline V gives CDR1 SGHTA, CDR2 FQGNSA. The CDR3 DNA follows: TGTGCCAGCAGCTTAGTTCCTGACGGATATCAGCCCCAGCATTTT. Its translation: CASSLVPDGYQPQHF. The full variable domain, its missing parts supplied by reference TRBV7-2 and TRBJ1-5, is GAGVSQSPSNKVTEKGKDVELRCDPISGHTALYWYRQSLGQGLEFLIYFQGNSAPDKSGLPSDRFSAERTGGSVSTLTIQRTQQEDSAVYLCASSLVPDGYQPQHFGDGTRLSIL.

This clonotype was picked up a small number of times. This rearrangement joins TRBV5-1 to TRBJ1-6, with TRBD1 matching over 7 bases. The ends lost 0 bases at V and 8 bases at J; junction bases unmatched: 2. CDR1 SGHRS and CDR2 YFSETQ come from the germline V gene. This CDR3 contains 14 residues. For the CDR3, the DNA is TGCGCCAGCAGCTTGGAAGGGACAGATTCACCCCTCCACTTT. It specifies CASSLEGTDSPLHF.

This clonotype was picked up many times. The V gene is TRBV7-9, the J gene TRBJ2-3; the D call may be TRBD1 or TRBD2 (5 bases each). The CDR3 length is 17 residues. Trimming took 5 bases from V and 0 from J, leaving 18 bases between them. Germline lookup yields CDR1 SEHNR and CDR2 FQNEAQ (reference sequence). CDR3 amino acids: CASSATPGRTSTDTQYF. Here the CDR3 DNA reads TGTGCCAGCAGCGCCACCCCGGGACGGACAAGCACAGATACGCAGTATTTT.

The V call is TRBV18, the J call TRBJ1-1; D is possibly TRBD1 (5 bases). Trimming pared 3 bases from V and 5 bases from J, leaving 13 bases between. The germline V gene has CDR1 KGHSH and CDR2 LQKENI. CDR3 length: 14 amino acids. CDR3 bases: TGTGCCAGCTCACCTACGCAGGGAACGACTGAAGCTTTCTTT. Translating it yields CASSPTQGTTEAFF.

In this sample, this clonotype turned up many times. The chain recombines TRBV9 with TRBJ2-5, with D tentatively TRBD2 (7 bases). V shed 3 bases and J shed 7 bases, with 22 bases lying between them. Germline assignment: CDR1 SGDLS and CDR2 YYNGEE. The CDR3 covers 16 residues. CDR3 coding DNA: TGTGCCAGCAGCGAAGGCGGTAGGGGGGGCCCTCCGACCCAGTACTTC. It specifies CASSEGGRGGPPTQYF.

A word on this clonotype: At one end, the junction sequence differs from germline, possibly due to a read error. The chain carries TRBV7-2 and TRBJ2-1; tentative D call: TRBD1 (6 bases). From germline, CDR1 is SGHTA and CDR2 FQGNSA. This CDR3 is 15 amino acids long. This chain's CDR3 is CASRIDRRSYNKQFF. The CDR3 DNA sequence: TGTGCCAGCAGAATAGACAGGAGGTCCTACAATAAGCAGTTCTTC.

V and J are TRBV20-1 and TRBJ1-1, with D possibly being TRBD1 (5 bases). The CDR3 totals 14 residues. V lost 0 bases to trimming and J lost 1 base, with 9 bases between them. Germline CDR1 and CDR2: DFQATT and SNEGSKA (reference sequence). The DNA of the CDR3 is TGCAGTGCTAGAGATTGGACATCGAACACTGAAGCTTTCTTT. Translated: CSARDWTSNTEAFF.

The chain combines TRBV7-9 with TRBJ2-3; 8 bases are a match to TRBD2. Germline V lookup: CDR1 SEHNR, CDR2 FQNEAQ (reference sequence). Unmatched junction bases numbered 3, after V lost 1 base and J lost 0 bases. This CDR3 spans 16 amino acids. CDR3 DNA sequence: TGTGCCAGCAGCTTAGAACTAGCGGAGAGCACAGATACGCAGTATTTT. This translates into CASSLELAESTDTQYF.

In its sample, this clonotype was seen many times. The chain combines TRBV6-1 with TRBJ2-5; D is perhaps TRBD2 (6 bases). The germline V and J ends were trimmed by 2 bases and 1 base, with 14 bases remaining between them. Germline V CDR1 and CDR2: MNHNS, SASEGT. This CDR3 spans 16 amino acids. The CDR3 region is CASSESGRRAQETQYF. The CDR3 bases are TGTGCCAGCAGTGAATCCGGGCGGAGGGCCCAAGAGACCCAGTACTTC.

This clonotype was detected only a few times. This rearrangement joins TRBV5-8 to TRBJ2-6, with D tentatively TRBD1 (6 bases). The CDR3 runs to 15 residues. Germline V CDR1 and CDR2: SGHTS, YDEGEE. Deletions cut 4 bases from V and 1 base from J, with 9 bases between. The CDR3 region has the DNA TGTGCCAGCAGCGTTACAGGGTCTGGGGCCAACGTCCTGACTTTC. Protein product: CASSVTGSGANVLTF.

This clonotype was counted many times. The chain carries TRBV5-1 and TRBJ1-6, with a weak D call TRBD1 (5 bases). The CDR3 has 16 amino acids. The germline V gene encodes CDR1 SGHRS and CDR2 YFSETQ. Trimming stripped 1 base from V and 7 bases from J, with 15 bases between. The CDR3 spells CASSLSPDRPNSPLHF. As DNA, the CDR3 is TGCGCCAGCAGCTTGAGCCCTGACAGACCCAATTCACCCCTCCACTTT.

This clonotype was found many times. The chain employs TRBV5-1 and TRBJ1-1; TRBD1 matches 7 bases. CDR1 is SGHRS, CDR2 YFSETQ, per germline. The CDR3 extends over 15 amino acids. J was trimmed by 1 base and V by 2 bases; bases with no gene match: 5. Here the CDR3 reads CASSFGQARNTEAFF. CDR3 sequence (DNA): TGCGCCAGCAGCTTCGGACAGGCCAGGAACACTGAAGCTTTCTTT.

This chain uses TRBV6-1 with TRBJ1-1, with a tentative D call TRBD1 (5 bases). Germline values: CDR1 MNHNS, CDR2 SASEGT. The V and J ends lost 5 bases and 4 bases respectively, with 14 bases between them. The CDR3 is made up of 14 amino acids. The chain's CDR3 is CASSPPGGRTEAFF. The CDR3 region has the DNA TGTGCCAGCAGTCCCCCCGGGGGTCGCACTGAAGCTTTCTTT.

There are many counts of this clonotype. The chain combines TRBV20-1 with TRBJ2-3, with 9 positions matching TRBD2. The ends lost 6 bases at V and 6 bases at J; junction bases unmatched: 7. CDR1 and CDR2 (germline): DFQATT, SNEGSKA (reference sequence). This CDR3 spans 13 amino acids. The CDR3 reads CSAIAGAPDTQYF. The CDR3 DNA sequence: TGCAGTGCGATAGCGGGGGCCCCCGATACGCAGTATTTT.

This clonotype was detected many times. The V gene is TRBV6-5, the J gene TRBJ2-7; TRBD1 or TRBD2 may be the D gene (5 bases each). Trimming removed 0 bases at V and 3 bases at J, with 12 bases between. Germline-derived CDR1 and CDR2 are MNHEY and SVGAGI. The CDR3 has 15 residues. The CDR3 here is CASSYSRDVLYEQYV. Here the CDR3 DNA reads TGTGCCAGCAGTTACTCCCGGGACGTCCTCTACGAGCAGTACGTC.

The CDR3 DNA reads as TGCGCCAGCGCTGGGGGGAAGGGAGGCTACACCTTC. Residues: CASAGGKGGYTF. The J gene is TRBJ1-2, the V gene TRBV5-1; D is possibly TRBD1 (5 bases). CDR1 is SGHRS and CDR2 is YFSETQ in the germline V gene. The CDR3 spans 12 residues. Trimming took off 7 bases at V and 8 bases at J, with 15 bases between the two ends.

This clonotype was recorded at least ten times. The chain employs TRBV20-1 and TRBJ2-3, with D possibly TRBD1 on 5 matching bases. Deletions cut 6 bases from V and 11 bases from J, with 18 bases between. This CDR3 spans 12 amino acids. Germline assignment: CDR1 DFQATT and CDR2 SNEGSKA (reference sequence). The CDR3 DNA reads as TGCAGTGCGCCGACGCAGGGATATGGGCAGTATTTT. Translated, it gives CSAPTQGYGQYF.

This clonotype came up many times. V and J are TRBV5-1 and TRBJ1-6; TRBD1 is a possible D gene (6 bases). The CDR3 is 16 amino acids. Germline V CDR1 and CDR2: SGHRS, YFSETQ. The ends were cut back, 4 bases at V and 9 bases at J, with 20 bases in the middle. The CDR3 loop is CASSGLGLTGGSPLHF. CDR3 DNA: TGCGCCAGCAGCGGCTTGGGACTGACAGGCGGTTCACCCCTCCACTTT.

This chain connects TRBV3-1 to TRBJ2-5; 8 nucleotides line up with TRBD2. Germline V gives CDR1 LGHDT, CDR2 YNNKEL (reference sequence). J was trimmed by 5 bases and V by 4 bases; bases with no gene match: 12. The CDR3 totals 16 residues. CDR3 nucleotide sequence: TGTGCCAGCAGCCTGTTTGGGCGGGGGGCCGGGGAGACCCAGTACTTC. This gives the protein CASSLFGRGAGETQYF.

The chain combines TRBV3-1 with TRBJ1-6; D not resolved. The ends were cut back, 4 bases at V and 11 bases at J, with 9 bases in the middle. From germline, CDR1 is LGHDT and CDR2 YNNKEL (reference sequence). CDR3 length equals 12 residues. CDR3 nucleotides: TGTGCCAGCAGCCTCTATGAGACACCCCTCCACTTT. As protein: CASSLYETPLHF.

This clonotype showed up many times. The chain joins TRBV4-1 to TRBJ1-5; no clear D. The V gene lost 1 base and the J gene lost 4 bases, with 2 bases spanning the gap. CDR1 is MGHRA, CDR2 YSYEKL, per germline. The length of the CDR3 is 12 residues. Here the CDR3 reads CASSQGNQPQHF. The CDR3 DNA follows: TGCGCCAGCAGCCAAGGTAATCAGCCCCAGCATTTT.

This clonotype was observed at least ten times. The V and J genes are TRBV4-1 and TRBJ1-2; the D is unclear. V was pared by 1 base and J by 6 bases, with 12 bases between. In germline, CDR1 is MGHRA, CDR2 YSYEKL. The CDR3 extends over 14 amino acids. CDR3 in amino acids: CASSQGVQRNGYTF. CDR3 coding DNA: TGCGCCAGCAGCCAAGGTGTTCAAAGGAATGGCTACACCTTC.

This clonotype showed up just a few times. The V call is TRBV30, the J call TRBJ2-7, with TRBD2 identical over 7 bases. The V gene's germline CDR1 is GTSNPN and CDR2 SVGIG (reference sequence). The CDR3 totals 15 residues. Unmatched junction bases numbered 13, after V lost 4 bases and J lost 4 bases. The CDR3 coding sequence is TGTGCCTGGAACCCCCGGCGGGGGTCCAGTTACGAGCAGTACTTC. Residues: CAWNPRRGSSYEQYF.